This T cell receptor (beta chain) derives from a study of molecular identifiers for immune sequencing clone quantification. TCRdb re-called the PCR reads through MiXCR, storing one row per CDR3 protein. The sample gives some 590,000 distinct CDR3 sequences, less than 30% of which show up once; 0.78% is in the top ten. General observations from the study: Spiked Jurkat TCR RNA from one cell was reportedly detectable among one million naive cells. Sizes of clones that are highly expanded could be underestimated (if identical TCR molecules share a barcode).

Concerning this clonotype: No antigen is known for it.

This CDR3 region has 15 residues. Germline V gene data show CDR1 as PRHDT and CDR2 as FYEKMQ (reference sequence). Trimming stripped 4 bases from V and 1 base from J, with 13 bases between. This chain joins TRBV13 and TRBJ2-5; tentative D call: TRBD2 (6 bases). This TCR came from a human donor in good health. Some libraries in this study had Jurkat cell RNA spiked in. The sequenced material came from naive CD8+ T cells from blood, with Jurkat cell RNA spiked in. Subset of the sample: FACS-sorted CD8+CD4-CCR7+CD45RA+ naive T cells. CDR3 amino acids: CASSSMTSPQETQYF. The CDR3 bases are TGTGCCAGCAGCTCAATGACTAGTCCCCAAGAGACCCAGTACTTC.